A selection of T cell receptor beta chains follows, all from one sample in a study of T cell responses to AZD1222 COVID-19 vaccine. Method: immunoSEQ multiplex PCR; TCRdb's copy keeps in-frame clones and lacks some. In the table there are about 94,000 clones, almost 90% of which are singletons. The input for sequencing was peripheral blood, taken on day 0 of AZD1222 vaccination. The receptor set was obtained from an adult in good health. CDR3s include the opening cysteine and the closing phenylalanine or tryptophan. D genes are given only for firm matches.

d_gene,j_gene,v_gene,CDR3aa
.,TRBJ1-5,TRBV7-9,CASSLFIYPDWNQPQHF
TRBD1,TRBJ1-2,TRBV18,CASSLDRGHLNYGYTF
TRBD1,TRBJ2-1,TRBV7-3,CASSLKPTSWGQGYNEQFF
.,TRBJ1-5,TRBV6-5,CASSYSQGDSQPQHF
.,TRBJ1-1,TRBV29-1,CSAPGGMNTEAFF
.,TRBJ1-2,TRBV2,CASSESSYGYTF
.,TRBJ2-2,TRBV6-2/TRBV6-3,CASSYGLSTLTGELFF
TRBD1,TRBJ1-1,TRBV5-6,CASSLTGGDTEAFF
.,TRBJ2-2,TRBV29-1,CSVVESWAAGELFF
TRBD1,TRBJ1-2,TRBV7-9,CASSPQGASNYGYTF
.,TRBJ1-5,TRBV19,CASSISYSFSNQPQHF
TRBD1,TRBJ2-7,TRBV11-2,CASSLSGTGSYEQYF
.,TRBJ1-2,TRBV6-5,CASSYKGYGYGYTF
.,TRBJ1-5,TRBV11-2,CASSLASNQPQHF
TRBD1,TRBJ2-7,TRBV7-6,CASSLTDRGRYEQYF
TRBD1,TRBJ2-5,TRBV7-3,CASSFLGSSGQGSGKTQYF
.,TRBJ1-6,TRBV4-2,CASSQVARGNSPLHF
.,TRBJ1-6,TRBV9,CASSGGPPNSPLHF
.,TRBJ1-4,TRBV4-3,CASSWNHATNEKLFF
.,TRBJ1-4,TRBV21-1,CASRMTGVNEKLFF